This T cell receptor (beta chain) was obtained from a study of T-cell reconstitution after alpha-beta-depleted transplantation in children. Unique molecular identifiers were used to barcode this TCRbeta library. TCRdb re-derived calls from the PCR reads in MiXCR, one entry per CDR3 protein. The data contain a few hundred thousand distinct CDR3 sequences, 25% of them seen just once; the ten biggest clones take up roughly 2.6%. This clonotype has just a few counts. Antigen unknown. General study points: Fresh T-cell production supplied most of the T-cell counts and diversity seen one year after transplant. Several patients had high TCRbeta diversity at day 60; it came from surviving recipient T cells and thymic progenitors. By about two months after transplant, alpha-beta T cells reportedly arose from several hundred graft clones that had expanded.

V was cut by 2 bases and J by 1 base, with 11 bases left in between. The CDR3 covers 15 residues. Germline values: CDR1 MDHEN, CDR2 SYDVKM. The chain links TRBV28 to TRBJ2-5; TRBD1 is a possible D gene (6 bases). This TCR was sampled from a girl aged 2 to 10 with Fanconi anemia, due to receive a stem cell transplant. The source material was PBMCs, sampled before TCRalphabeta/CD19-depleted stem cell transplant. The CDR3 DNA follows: TGTGCCAGCAGTTTACAAGGACAGATCCAAGAGACCCAGTACTTC. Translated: CASSLQGQIQETQYF.